The clone carrying this TCR beta chain was seen a few times. Its target is not known. The source of the sample is a study of CD8 T cells in ankylosing spondylitis. The CDR3 spans 15 residues. CDR1 SEHNR and CDR2 FQNEAQ come from the germline V gene (reference sequence). V was pared by 5 bases and J by 3 bases, with 13 bases between. From the 5' RACE reads, TCRdb called clonotypes with MiXCR, one entry per CDR3 protein. The sample carries about 390,000 distinct CDR3 sequences, around 20% recorded once. The study, taken as a whole, reports: Apparently characteristic of ankylosing spondylitis blood was a TCR beta motif (about 8 highly homologous variants).

The sequencing input was blood, either unsorted or a sorted T cell fraction (not recorded which). The clonotype comes from a male donor with ankylosing spondylitis. This chain uses TRBV7-9 with TRBJ2-2; maybe TRBD1 (5 bases). CDR3: CASSPKARDTGELFF. The CDR3 DNA follows: TGTGCCAGCAGCCCAAAGGCCAGGGACACCGGGGAGCTGTTTTTT.